This T cell receptor beta chain comes out of a study of OX40 agonist ivuxolimab in advanced cancers. Study-level background: Patients in the trial were receiving intravenous ivuxolimab every 2 weeks, at doses of 0.01 to 10 mg/kg. Study findings and constraints: Not determined was the antigen specificity of the expanded peripheral T cells.

The assay was immunoSEQ multiplex PCR, and TCRdb's table has in-frame clones only and misses some. The table has 50,000 or so clones, around 90% seen once. The CDR3 spans 12 residues. With 7 bases removed from V and 2 bases from J, the gap between germline ends came to 8 bases. Germline lookup yields CDR1 SNHLY and CDR2 FYNNEI. A history of autoimmune disease or systemic immunosuppression excluded patients. In regard to this clone: Its antigen is as yet unknown.

The chain links TRBV2 to TRBJ1-2; D possibly corresponds to TRBD1 (5 bases). The sample here was CD4+ or CD8+ T cells sorted from blood, taken in a trial of the OX40 agonist ivuxolimab. This receptor was obtained from an adult with an advanced solid tumor such as melanoma, head and neck, liver or kidney cancer. CDR3 sequence: CASTQENYGYTF. CDR3 sequence (DNA): TGTGCCAGCACACAGGAGAACTATGGCTACACCTTC.